One sample yielded the 13 T cell receptor beta chains listed below, sequenced in a study of cytomegalovirus exposure and HLA in healthy donors. The data were produced by immunoSEQ multiplex PCR, yet TCRdb's version contains in-frame clones alone and is incomplete. The data contain 150,000 to 200,000 clones, more than 75% of them singletons. Sequencing used PBMCs. The receptor source for this set is a young man in good health and CMV-seronegative.

The CDR3 region has the DNA TGTGCCAGCTCACCAGATCTTACACTAGCGGGGGGTAGTATGGATGAGCAGTTCTTC. The encoded protein is CASSPDLTLAGGSMDEQFF. V and J are TRBV18 and TRBJ2-1; 12 bases are a match to TRBD2. After removal of 2 bases from V and 8 bases from J, the junction contained 16 bases not matched to a gene. Germline CDR1 is KGHSH and CDR2 is LQKENI. The CDR3 covers 19 residues.

The rearrangement uses TRBV15 and TRBJ1-2; D remains ambiguous. The CDR3 spans 16 residues. The germline V and J ends were trimmed by 0 bases and 8 bases, with 19 bases remaining between them. Germline-derived CDR1 and CDR2 are LNHNV and YYDKDF (reference sequence). The CDR3 loop is CATSRDRGPTTGGYTF. The CDR3 DNA reads TGTGCCACCAGCAGAGATAGAGGACCGACTACGGGAGGCTACACCTTC.

The CDR3 DNA sequence: TGTGCCAGCAGCTTAGAGGGGACAGGGGGCACTGAAGCTTTCTTT. Its translation is CASSLEGTGGTEAFF. V gene TRBV11-2 combines with J gene TRBJ1-1, with 11 bases that match TRBD1. The V gene's germline CDR1 is SGHAT and CDR2 FQNNGV. The V gene end was trimmed by 0 bases and the J gene end by 4 bases; junction bases not matched to a gene: 1. CDR3 length: 15 amino acids.

The chain employs TRBV6-6 and TRBJ2-6, with a tentative D call TRBD1 (5 bases). The CDR3 runs 16 residues. Germline lookup yields CDR1 MNHNY and CDR2 SVGAGI (reference sequence). V was cut by 2 bases and J by 4 bases, with 12 bases left in between. CDR3 protein: CASSYPQGTGANVLTF. The CDR3 DNA follows: TGTGCCAGCAGTTACCCCCAGGGTACCGGGGCCAACGTCCTGACTTTC.

The V call is TRBV7-9, the J call TRBJ2-7; tentatively, D is TRBD1 (6 bases). Germline V gives CDR1 SEHNR, CDR2 FQNEAQ (reference sequence). The CDR3 contains 12 residues. V dropped 5 bases and J dropped 6 bases, with 11 bases sitting between them. CDR3 in amino acids: CASSITGFEQYF. CDR3 sequence (DNA): TGTGCCAGCAGCATTACAGGGTTCGAGCAGTACTTC.

This clone turned up a few times. This chain links TRBV29-1 with TRBJ1-2; 9 bases line up with TRBD1. This CDR3 has 12 amino acids. V lost 7 bases to trimming and J lost 3 bases; unmatched junction nucleotides: 3. Germline values: CDR1 SQVTM, CDR2 ANQGSEA. In DNA form, the CDR3 reads TGCAGCGGAAACAGGGGGCACTATGGCTACACCTTC. Encoded protein: CSGNRGHYGYTF.

This clone has only one observation. The chain links TRBV27 to TRBJ2-7; 7 nucleotides agree with TRBD1. Germline V gene sequence: CDR1 MNHEY, CDR2 SMNVEV (reference sequence). The CDR3 is made up of 13 amino acids. The junction had 2 bases not matched to a gene; V was cut back by 3 bases and J by 3 bases. The CDR3 here is CASSLGQSYEQYV. The CDR3 DNA follows: TGTGCCAGCAGTTTGGGACAGAGCTACGAGCAGTACGTC.

This clone occurred a few times. The chain joins TRBV19 to TRBJ1-6, with 10 bases identical to TRBD1. Germline-derived CDR1 and CDR2 are LNHDA and SQIVND (reference sequence). The CDR3 consists of 14 residues. V shed 4 bases and J 11 bases; nucleotides not matched to a gene: 5. The CDR3 reads CASSTGQGLAPLHF. CDR3 nucleotides: TGTGCCAGTAGTACGGGACAGGGGTTGGCACCCCTCCACTTT.

This chain links TRBV7-9 with TRBJ1-5; D remains unclear. V dropped 1 base and J dropped 5 bases, with 3 bases sitting between them. The CDR3 has 12 residues. The germline V gene encodes CDR1 SEHNR and CDR2 FQNEAQ (reference sequence). CDR3 region: CASSLVYQPQHF. CDR3 sequence (DNA): TGTGCCAGCAGCTTAGTCTATCAGCCCCAGCATTTT.

The V call is TRBV27, the J call TRBJ1-3; 7 positions match TRBD1. The CDR3 length is 15 residues. In germline, CDR1 is MNHEY, CDR2 SMNVEV (reference sequence). The ends lost 5 bases at V and 3 bases at J; junction bases unmatched: 7. DNA of the CDR3: TGTGCCAGCAGTCCGTCGACAGGGAGTGGAAACACCATATATTTT. Amino acid sequence: CASSPSTGSGNTIYF.

This clone was observed once. The rearrangement joins TRBV2 to TRBJ2-5; weak D call: TRBD1 (6 bases). This CDR3 comprises 15 residues. V gave up 4 bases and J gave up 0 bases, with 12 bases separating them. Germline-derived CDR1 and CDR2 are SNHLY and FYNNEI. The CDR3 DNA is TGTGCCAGCAGTGGAAACAGGGAGTACCAAGAGACCCAGTACTTC. This gives the protein CASSGNREYQETQYF.

J is TRBJ2-7 and V is TRBV13; no reliable D call. V shed 5 bases and J shed 0 bases, with 5 bases lying between them. The CDR3 totals 12 residues. The V gene's germline CDR1 is PRHDT and CDR2 FYEKMQ (reference sequence). The CDR3 is CASSRSSYEQYF. CDR3 in DNA: TGTGCCAGCAGCCGTAGCTCCTACGAGCAGTACTTC.

This clone has a handful of counts. J is TRBJ2-7 and V is TRBV29-1; TRBD1 matches at 8 bases. This CDR3 region has 12 residues. In germline, CDR1 is SQVTM, CDR2 ANQGSEA. V lost 7 bases to trimming and J lost 5 bases; unmatched junction nucleotides: 7. CDR3 nucleotides: TGCAGCGGGAGGACAGGGAAAGACGAGCAGTACTTC. Protein product: CSGRTGKDEQYF.